This entry concerns a single T cell receptor (beta chain). The sample comes from a study of T cells in narcolepsy. Produced via immunoSEQ multiplex PCR; TCRdb's table is partial and in-frame only. The table lists about 32,000 clones, under 85% of them singletons. CDR3 length: 13 residues. This TCR came from a human donor in good health. The chain employs TRBV21-1 and TRBJ2-5; TRBD2 reflects the table's D call only, with no check against the DNA. TRBV21-1 is classified as a pseudogene. Sequences were obtained from memory (CD45RA-) CD4+ T cells from blood. CDR3 amino acids: CASSRRGEETQYF. The CDR3, as DNA: TGTGCCAGCAGCCGGCGGGGGGAAGAGACCCAGTACTTC.